A single sample is the source of the 8 T cell receptor beta chains below, sequenced in a study of T cell repertoires in cytomegalovirus infection. No antigens are known for them. TCRdb re-called the reads with MiXCR, one entry per CDR3 protein. The sample holds hundreds of thousands of distinct CDR3 sequences, roughly 31% seen once. The specimen was cultured CD8+ T cells from PBMCs, collected from culture after CMV antigen stimulation. These receptor sequences come from a human donor in good health (CMV status not recorded). Some clones in this sample may be carry-over from other donors' samples.

The chain couples TRBV7-2 to TRBJ2-3; 7 bases match TRBD2. CDR3 length equals 16 residues. Germline CDR1 and CDR2: SGHTA and FQGNSA. The J segment lost 1 base and the V segment lost 5 bases, leaving 9 bases of the junction unmatched. DNA of the CDR3: TGTGCCAGCAGCCCTCGACTAGCCATGGGCACAGATACGCAGTATTTT. Its translation: CASSPRLAMGTDTQYF.

The chain couples TRBV6-2 or TRBV6-3 to TRBJ2-4; 7 nucleotides line up with TRBD2. J lost 4 bases, V lost 5 bases, and 8 bases had no gene match. There are 15 residues in the CDR3. Germline V gene lookup returns CDR1 MNHEY and CDR2 SVGEGT. CDR3 nucleotides: TGTGCCAGCAGTCACCGGGACTACCGAAAAAACATTCAGTACTTC. Translated: CASSHRDYRKNIQYF.

This clonotype has only a few counts. The chain uses TRBV27 and TRBJ2-7; D is ambiguous. This CDR3 is 13 amino acids long. Trimming took 3 bases from V and 1 from J, leaving 7 bases between them. In germline, CDR1 is MNHEY, CDR2 SMNVEV (reference sequence). The CDR3: CASSFHTSYEQYV. The DNA of the CDR3 is TGTGCCAGCAGTTTTCACACTTCCTACGAGCAGTACGTC.

The chain links TRBV6-5 to TRBJ1-2; possibly TRBD1 for D (5 bases). This CDR3 comprises 13 residues. Trimming stripped 2 bases from V and 6 bases from J, with 10 bases between. Germline CDR1 and CDR2: MNHEY and SVGAGI. As DNA, the CDR3 is TGTGCCAGCAGTTACGAGGTGGGGGATGGCTACACCTTC. It codes for CASSYEVGDGYTF.

The gene calls are TRBV10-3 and TRBJ2-7; tentatively, D is TRBD1 (5 bases). Germline V gene sequence: CDR1 ENHRY, CDR2 SYGVKD. CDR3 size: 13 residues. Trimming pared 5 bases from V and 3 bases from J, leaving 11 bases between. The CDR3 protein is CAISSDSLYEQYF. CDR3 DNA: TGTGCCATCAGTTCTGACAGCCTCTACGAGCAGTACTTC.

This clonotype has a count of ten or more. This chain joins TRBV7-2 and TRBJ2-1, with 7 bases identical to TRBD2. This CDR3 comprises 14 residues. Germline V gene lookup returns CDR1 SGHTA and CDR2 FQGNSA. With V trimmed by 3 bases and J by 4 bases, 3 bases remained unmatched. The CDR3 nucleotides are TGTGCCAGCAGCTTCGTGGGGGGGTACAATGAGCAGTTCTTC. Translation gives CASSFVGGYNEQFF. The full variable domain, completed using reference TRBV7-2 and TRBJ2-1, is GAGVSQSPSNKVTEKGKDVELRCDPISGHTALYWYRQSLGQGLEFLIYFQGNSAPDKSGLPSDRFSAERTGGSVSTLTIQRTQQEDSAVYLCASSFVGGYNEQFFGPGTRLTVL.

The CDR3 coding sequence is TGTGCCAGCAGCCAAACTCCGGGACTAGCCCCCTCAAGCACGAGTAGTACGCAGTATTTT. Translated, it gives CASSQTPGLAPSSTSSTQYF. The chain joins TRBV3-1 to TRBJ2-3, with 9 bases aligning to TRBD2. This CDR3 is 20 amino acids long. Germline-derived CDR1 and CDR2 are LGHDT and YNNKEL (reference sequence). J was trimmed by 8 bases and V by 2 bases; bases with no gene match: 23.

A note on this clonotype: One end of the junction is discordant with germline, which a read error may explain. The chain combines TRBV7-6 with TRBJ1-4; possibly TRBD1 for D (6 bases). In germline, CDR1 is SGHVS, CDR2 FNYEAQ. The CDR3 is 18 amino acids. CDR3 nucleotide sequence: TGTGCCAGCAGGGGGGACACAGGTGAACTCCAAGGAAATGAAAATCTGTTTTTT. Translation: CASRGDTGELQGNENLFF.